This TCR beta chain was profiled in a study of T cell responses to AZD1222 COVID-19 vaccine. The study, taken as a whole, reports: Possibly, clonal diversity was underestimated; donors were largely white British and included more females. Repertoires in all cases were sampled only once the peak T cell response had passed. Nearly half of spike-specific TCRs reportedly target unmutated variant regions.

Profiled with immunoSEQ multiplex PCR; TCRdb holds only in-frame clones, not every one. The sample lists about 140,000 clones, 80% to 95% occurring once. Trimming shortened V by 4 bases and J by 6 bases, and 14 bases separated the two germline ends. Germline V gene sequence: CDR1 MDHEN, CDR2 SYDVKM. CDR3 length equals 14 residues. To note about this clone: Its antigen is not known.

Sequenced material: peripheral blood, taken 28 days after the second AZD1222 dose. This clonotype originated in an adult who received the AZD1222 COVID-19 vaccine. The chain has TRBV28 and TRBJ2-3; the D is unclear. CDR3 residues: CASSSNSGVDTQYF. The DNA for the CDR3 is TGTGCCAGCAGTTCCAACAGTGGGGTGGATACGCAGTATTTT.